Sequencing of this T cell receptor (beta chain) was carried out in a study of T cell clonotyping in hematopoietic cell transplantation. Study-wide results and limits: No sorting was done, leaving CD4 and CD8 contributions mixed. At the given depth, recipient repertoires were over 97% de novo clonotypes.

Profiling relied on immunoSEQ multiplex PCR, and the TCRdb table lists in-frame clones only, not all of them. The profile shows roughly 30,000 clones, 90% to 95% of them singletons. A word on this clone: Its antigen is not known.

This CDR3 spans 15 amino acids. In germline, CDR1 is GTSNPN, CDR2 SVGIG (reference sequence). The ends were cut back, 2 bases at V and 2 bases at J, with 14 bases in the middle. Sequenced here: PBMCs, sampled 100 days after allogeneic stem cell transplant. The chain combines TRBV30 with TRBJ2-3; TRBD1 might be the D (6 bases). The clonotype was recovered from a female patient aged 50 to 60 who had an allogeneic stem cell transplant from a related donor, so the T cells may come from the graft donor. Some clones in this sample may be carry-over from other donors' samples. In DNA, the CDR3 is TGTGCCTGGAGTTTTACAGGGCTACCCACAGATACGCAGTATTTT. Its protein product is CAWSFTGLPTDTQYF.